This TCR beta chain was observed in a study of blood T cell repertoires in COVID-19. Sequenced by immunoSEQ multiplex PCR; TCRdb stores in-frame clones only, minus some. Among 70,000 to 100,000 clones listed, approximately 71% were seen once. The CDR3 has 14 residues. The germline V gene has CDR1 MNHEY and CDR2 SMNVEV (reference sequence). V shed 6 bases and J shed 7 bases, with 19 bases lying between them. The clonotype was recovered from a woman in her 50s with acute or convalescent COVID-19. V usage is TRBV27 and J usage is TRBJ2-7; perhaps TRBD2 as D (6 bases). The sequenced sample was peripheral blood. CDR3 loop: CASSRGSGSREQYF. The CDR3 nucleotides are TGTGCCAGCAGCCGGGGGAGCGGGTCTAGGGAGCAGTACTTC.